This T cell receptor (beta chain) was identified in a study of cytomegalovirus exposure and HLA in healthy donors. Study-wide context: The same platform was used for the 120 validation repertoires and the approximately 670 first-cohort repertoires, a later analysis reported.

Using immunoSEQ multiplex PCR, the repertoire was profiled, and TCRdb retains in-frame clones only, with some absent. The sample has hundreds of thousands of clones; around 78% are singletons. Study conclusions and caveats: Three of the chains that were CMV-associated were confirmed in vitro to be specific for CMV antigens. Rare TCR sequences dominated, though some public TCRs recurred in many donors.

In this sample, this clone turned up once. As yet, its antigen is unknown. The donors were part of the validation cohort, which consisted of approximately 110 subjects and was separate from the first cohort of under 750 subjects. The CDR3 covers 14 residues. With V trimmed by 6 bases and J by 4 bases, 5 bases remained unmatched. Germline lookup yields CDR1 SNHLY and CDR2 FYNNEI. V gene TRBV2 combines with J gene TRBJ2-7; TRBD2 matches 11 bases. This TCR derives from a young woman in good health and CMV-seronegative. The specimen sequenced was PBMCs. CDR3 amino acids: CASRAGTSGYEQYF. CDR3 nucleotide sequence: TGTGCCAGCAGGGCCGGGACTAGCGGTTACGAGCAGTACTTC.